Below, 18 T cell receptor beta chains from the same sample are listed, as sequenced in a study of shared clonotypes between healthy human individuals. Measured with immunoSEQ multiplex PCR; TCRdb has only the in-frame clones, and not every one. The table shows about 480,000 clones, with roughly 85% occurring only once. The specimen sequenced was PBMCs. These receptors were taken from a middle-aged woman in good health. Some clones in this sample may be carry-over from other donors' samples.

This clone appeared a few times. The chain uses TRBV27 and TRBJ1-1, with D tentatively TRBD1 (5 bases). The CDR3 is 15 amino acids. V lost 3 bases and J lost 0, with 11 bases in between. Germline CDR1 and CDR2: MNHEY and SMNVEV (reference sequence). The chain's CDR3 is CASSLGLNMNTEAFF. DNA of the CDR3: TGTGCCAGCAGTTTGGGACTGAACATGAACACTGAAGCTTTCTTT.

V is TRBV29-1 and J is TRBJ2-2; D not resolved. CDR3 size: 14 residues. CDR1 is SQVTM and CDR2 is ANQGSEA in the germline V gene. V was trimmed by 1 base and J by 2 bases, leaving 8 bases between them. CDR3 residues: CSVEVAVNTGELFF. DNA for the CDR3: TGCAGCGTTGAAGTGGCCGTAAACACCGGGGAGCTGTTTTTT.

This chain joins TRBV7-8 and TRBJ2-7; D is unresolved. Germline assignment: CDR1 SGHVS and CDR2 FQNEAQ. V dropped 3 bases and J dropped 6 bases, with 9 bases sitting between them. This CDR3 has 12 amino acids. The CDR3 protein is CASSFGAGEQYF. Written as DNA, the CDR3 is TGTGCCAGCAGCTTTGGAGCCGGCGAGCAGTACTTC. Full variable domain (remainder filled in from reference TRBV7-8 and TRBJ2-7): GAGVSQSPRYKVAKRGQDVALRCDPISGHVSLFWYQQALGQGPEFLTYFQNEAQLDKSGLPSDRFFAERPEGSVSTLKIQRTQQEDSAVYLCASSFGAGEQYFGPGTRLTVT.

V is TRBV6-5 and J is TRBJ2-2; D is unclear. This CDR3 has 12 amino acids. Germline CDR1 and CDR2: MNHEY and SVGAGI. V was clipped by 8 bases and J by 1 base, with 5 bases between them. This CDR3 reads CASGMNTGELFF. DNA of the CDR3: TGTGCCAGCGGAATGAACACCGGGGAGCTGTTTTTT.

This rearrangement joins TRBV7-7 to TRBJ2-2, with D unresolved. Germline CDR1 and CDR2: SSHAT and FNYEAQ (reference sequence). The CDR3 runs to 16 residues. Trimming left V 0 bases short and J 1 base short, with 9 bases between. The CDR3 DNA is TGTGCCAGCAGCTTAGCTCAGGCCCGGAACACCGGGGAGCTGTTTTTT. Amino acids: CASSLAQARNTGELFF.

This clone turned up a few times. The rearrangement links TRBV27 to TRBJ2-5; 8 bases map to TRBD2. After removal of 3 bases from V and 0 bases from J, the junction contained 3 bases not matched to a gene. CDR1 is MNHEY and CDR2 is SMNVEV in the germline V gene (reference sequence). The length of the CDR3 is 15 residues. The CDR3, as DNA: TGTGCCAGCAGTTTCCTTAGCGGGAACCAAGAGACCCAGTACTTC. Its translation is CASSFLSGNQETQYF.

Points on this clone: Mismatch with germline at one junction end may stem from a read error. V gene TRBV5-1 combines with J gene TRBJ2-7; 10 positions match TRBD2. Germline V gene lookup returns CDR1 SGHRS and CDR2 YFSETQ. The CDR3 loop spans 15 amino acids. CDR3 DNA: TGCGCCAACAGCTCTAGCGGGAGTCGGTCCTACGAGCAGTACTTC. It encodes CANSSSGSRSYEQYF.

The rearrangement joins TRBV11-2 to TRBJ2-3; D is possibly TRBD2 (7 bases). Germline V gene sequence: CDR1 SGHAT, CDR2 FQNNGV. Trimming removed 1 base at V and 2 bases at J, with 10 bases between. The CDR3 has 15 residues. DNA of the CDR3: TGTGCCAGCAGCTTAGTGGGGGGGCCCACAGATACGCAGTATTTT. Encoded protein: CASSLVGGPTDTQYF.

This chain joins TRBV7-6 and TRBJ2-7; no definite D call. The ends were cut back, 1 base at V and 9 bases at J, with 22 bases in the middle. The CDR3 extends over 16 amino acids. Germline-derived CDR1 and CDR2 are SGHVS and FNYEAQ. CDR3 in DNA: TGTGCCAGCAGCTTAGTAGTTGGCTCAACGGGCATAGGGCAGTACTTC. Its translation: CASSLVVGSTGIGQYF.

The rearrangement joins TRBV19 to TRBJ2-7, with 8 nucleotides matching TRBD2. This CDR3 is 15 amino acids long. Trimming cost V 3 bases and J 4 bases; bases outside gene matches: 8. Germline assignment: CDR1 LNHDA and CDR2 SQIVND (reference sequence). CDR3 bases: TGTGCCAGTAGTATCTCAACCGGGAGGGGATACGAGCAGTACTTC. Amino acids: CASSISTGRGYEQYF.

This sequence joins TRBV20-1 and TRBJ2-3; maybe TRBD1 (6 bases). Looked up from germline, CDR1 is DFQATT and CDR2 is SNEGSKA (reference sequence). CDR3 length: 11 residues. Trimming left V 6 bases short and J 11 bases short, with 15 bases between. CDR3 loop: CSATRGTRQYF. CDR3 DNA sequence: TGCAGTGCCACAAGGGGGACCCGGCAGTATTTT.

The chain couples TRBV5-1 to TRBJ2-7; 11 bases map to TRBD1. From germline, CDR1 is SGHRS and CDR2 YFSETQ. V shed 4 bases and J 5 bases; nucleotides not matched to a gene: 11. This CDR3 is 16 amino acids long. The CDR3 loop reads CASSALRTGGGNEQYF. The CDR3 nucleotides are TGCGCCAGCAGCGCGTTACGGACAGGGGGCGGGAACGAGCAGTACTTC.

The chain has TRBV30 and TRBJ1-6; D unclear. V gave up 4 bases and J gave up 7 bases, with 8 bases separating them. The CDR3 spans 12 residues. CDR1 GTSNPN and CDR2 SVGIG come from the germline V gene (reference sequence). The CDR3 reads CAWTGGNSPLHF. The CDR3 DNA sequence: TGTGCCTGGACAGGTGGGAATTCACCCCTCCACTTT.

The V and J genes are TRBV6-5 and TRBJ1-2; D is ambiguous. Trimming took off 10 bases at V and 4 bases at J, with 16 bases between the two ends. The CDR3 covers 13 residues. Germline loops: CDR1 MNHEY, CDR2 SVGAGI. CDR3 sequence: CATGLQPAYGYTF. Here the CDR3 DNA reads TGTGCCACTGGTCTACAGCCTGCCTATGGCTACACCTTC.

The CDR3 region is CASSLVRGPPGNEQFF. The CDR3 DNA is TGTGCCAGCAGCTTAGTGAGGGGACCCCCGGGGAATGAGCAGTTCTTC. The rearrangement links TRBV7-2 to TRBJ2-1; D could derive from TRBD1 or TRBD2 (5 bases each). The CDR3 spans 16 residues. Trimming stripped 1 base from V and 7 bases from J, with 17 bases between. Germline V gives CDR1 SGHTA, CDR2 FQGNSA.

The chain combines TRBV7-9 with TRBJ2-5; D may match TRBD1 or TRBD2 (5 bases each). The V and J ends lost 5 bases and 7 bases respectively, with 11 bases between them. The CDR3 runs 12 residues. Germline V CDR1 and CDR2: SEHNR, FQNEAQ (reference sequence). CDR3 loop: CASSRDGVTQYF. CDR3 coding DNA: TGTGCCAGCAGCAGGGACGGCGTGACCCAGTACTTC.

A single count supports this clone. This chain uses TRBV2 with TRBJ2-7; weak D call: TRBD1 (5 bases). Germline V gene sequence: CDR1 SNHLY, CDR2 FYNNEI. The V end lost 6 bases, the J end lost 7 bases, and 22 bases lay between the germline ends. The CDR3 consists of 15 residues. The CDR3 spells CASRDTDEDLLEQYF. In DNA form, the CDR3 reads TGTGCCAGCAGGGACACGGATGAGGACCTACTAGAGCAGTACTTC.

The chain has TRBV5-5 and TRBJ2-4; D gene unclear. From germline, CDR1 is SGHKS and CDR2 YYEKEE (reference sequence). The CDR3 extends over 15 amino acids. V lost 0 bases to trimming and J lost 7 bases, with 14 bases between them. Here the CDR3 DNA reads TGTGCCAGCAGCTTGGATGCAGGCACCGGTAACATTCAGTACTTC. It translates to CASSLDAGTGNIQYF.